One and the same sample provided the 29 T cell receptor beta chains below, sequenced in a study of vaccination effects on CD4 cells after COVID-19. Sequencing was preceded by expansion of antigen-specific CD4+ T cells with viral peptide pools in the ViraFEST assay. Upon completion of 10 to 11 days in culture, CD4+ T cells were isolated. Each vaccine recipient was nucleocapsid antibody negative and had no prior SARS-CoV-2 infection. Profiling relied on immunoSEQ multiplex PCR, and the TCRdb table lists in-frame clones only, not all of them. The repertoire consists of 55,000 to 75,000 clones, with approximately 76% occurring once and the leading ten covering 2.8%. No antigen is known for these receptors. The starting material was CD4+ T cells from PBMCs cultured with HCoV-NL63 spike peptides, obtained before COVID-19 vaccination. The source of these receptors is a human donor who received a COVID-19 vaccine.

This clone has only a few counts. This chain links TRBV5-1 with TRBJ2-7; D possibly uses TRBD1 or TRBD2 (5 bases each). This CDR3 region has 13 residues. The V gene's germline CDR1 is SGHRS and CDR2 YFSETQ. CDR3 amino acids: CTITGDPTYEQYV. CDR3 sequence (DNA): TGCACTATAACCGGGGACCCCACCTACGAGCAGTACGTC.

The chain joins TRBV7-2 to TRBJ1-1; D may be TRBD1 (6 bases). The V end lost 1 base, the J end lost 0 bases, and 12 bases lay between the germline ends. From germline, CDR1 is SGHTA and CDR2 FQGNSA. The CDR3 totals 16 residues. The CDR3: CASSLGPGVLNTEAFF. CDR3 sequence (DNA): TGTGCCAGCAGCTTAGGTCCAGGGGTTTTGAACACTGAAGCTTTCTTT.

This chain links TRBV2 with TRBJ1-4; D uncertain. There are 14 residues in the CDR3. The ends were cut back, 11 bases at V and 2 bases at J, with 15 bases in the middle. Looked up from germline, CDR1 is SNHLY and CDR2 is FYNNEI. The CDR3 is CAGREGNTNEKLFF. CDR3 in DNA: TGTGCCGGACGGGAGGGAAATACTAATGAAAAACTGTTTTTT. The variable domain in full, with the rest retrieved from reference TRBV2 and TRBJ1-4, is EPEVTQTPSHQVTQMGQEVILRCVPISNHLYFYWYRQILGQKVEFLVSFYNNEISEKSEIFDDQFSVERPDGSNFTLKIRSTKLEDSAMYFCAGREGNTNEKLFFGSGTQLSVL.

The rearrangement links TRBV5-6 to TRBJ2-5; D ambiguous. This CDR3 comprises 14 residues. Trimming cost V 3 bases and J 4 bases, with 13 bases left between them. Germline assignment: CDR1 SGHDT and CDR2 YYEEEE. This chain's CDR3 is CASSYMDYAETQYF. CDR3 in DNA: TGTGCCAGCAGCTACATGGATTACGCAGAGACCCAGTACTTC.

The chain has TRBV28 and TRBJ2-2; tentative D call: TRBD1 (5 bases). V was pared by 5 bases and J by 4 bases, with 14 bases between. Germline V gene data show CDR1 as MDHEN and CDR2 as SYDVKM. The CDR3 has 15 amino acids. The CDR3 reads CASSLPRGSTGELFF. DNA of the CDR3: TGTGCCAGCAGTCTACCAAGGGGCAGCACCGGGGAGCTGTTTTTT. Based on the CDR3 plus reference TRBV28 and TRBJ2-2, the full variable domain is DVKVTQSSRYLVKRTGEKVFLECVQDMDHENMFWYRQDPGLGLRLIYFSYDVKMKEKGDIPEGYSVSREKKERFSLILESASTNQTSMYLCASSLPRGSTGELFFGEGSRLTVL.

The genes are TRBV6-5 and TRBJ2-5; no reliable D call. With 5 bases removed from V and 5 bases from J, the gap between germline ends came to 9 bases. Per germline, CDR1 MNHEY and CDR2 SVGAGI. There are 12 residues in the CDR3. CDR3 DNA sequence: TGTGCCAGCAGTCAATCCGGGGAGACCCAGTACTTC. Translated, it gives CASSQSGETQYF.

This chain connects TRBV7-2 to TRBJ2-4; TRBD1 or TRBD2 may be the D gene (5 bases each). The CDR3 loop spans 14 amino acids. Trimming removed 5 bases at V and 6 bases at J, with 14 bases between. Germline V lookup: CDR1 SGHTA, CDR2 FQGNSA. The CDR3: CASSTSGTGNIQYF. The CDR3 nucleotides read TGTGCCAGCAGCACCTCCGGGACGGGAAACATTCAGTACTTC.

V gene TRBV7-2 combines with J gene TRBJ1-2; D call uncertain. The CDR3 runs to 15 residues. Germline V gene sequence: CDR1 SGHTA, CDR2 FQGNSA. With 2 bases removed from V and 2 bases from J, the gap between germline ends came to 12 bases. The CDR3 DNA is TGTGCCAGCAGCTTACCTCACGGGAAGAACTATGGCTACACCTTC. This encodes CASSLPHGKNYGYTF.

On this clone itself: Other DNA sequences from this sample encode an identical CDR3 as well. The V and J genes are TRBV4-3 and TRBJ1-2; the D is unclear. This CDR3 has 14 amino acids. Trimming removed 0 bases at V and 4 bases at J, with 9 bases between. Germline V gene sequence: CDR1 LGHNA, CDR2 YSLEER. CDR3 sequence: CASSQDRAGYGYTF. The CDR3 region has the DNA TGCGCCAGCAGCCAAGATAGGGCAGGCTATGGCTACACCTTC.

The CDR3 loop is CASSLDLGSNYGYTF. The CDR3 DNA reads as TGTGCCAGCAGCTTGGACCTGGGATCGAACTATGGCTACACCTTC. This sequence joins TRBV5-5 and TRBJ1-2; D is ambiguous. Deletions cut 0 bases from V and 2 bases from J, with 11 bases between. The CDR3 spans 15 residues. CDR1 SGHKS and CDR2 YYEKEE come from the germline V gene (reference sequence).

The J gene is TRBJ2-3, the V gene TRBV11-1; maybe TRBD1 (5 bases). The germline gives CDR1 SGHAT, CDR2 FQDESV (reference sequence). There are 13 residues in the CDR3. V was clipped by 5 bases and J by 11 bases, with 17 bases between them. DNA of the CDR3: TGTGCCAGCAGCCTAGGGGTACACCCGTTGCAGTATTTT. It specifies CASSLGVHPLQYF.

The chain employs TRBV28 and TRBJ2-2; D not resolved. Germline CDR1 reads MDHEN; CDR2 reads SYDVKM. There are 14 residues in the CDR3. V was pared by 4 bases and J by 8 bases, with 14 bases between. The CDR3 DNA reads TGTGCCAGCAGTTATGGCAGGCGAGGAGGGGAGCTGTTTTTT. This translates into CASSYGRRGGELFF.

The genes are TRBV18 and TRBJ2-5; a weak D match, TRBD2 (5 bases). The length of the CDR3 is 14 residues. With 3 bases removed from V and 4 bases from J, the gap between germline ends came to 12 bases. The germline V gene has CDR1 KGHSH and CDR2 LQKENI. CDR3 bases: TGTGCCAGCTCACCCCAGAGAGGGTCAGAGACCCAGTACTTC. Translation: CASSPQRGSETQYF.

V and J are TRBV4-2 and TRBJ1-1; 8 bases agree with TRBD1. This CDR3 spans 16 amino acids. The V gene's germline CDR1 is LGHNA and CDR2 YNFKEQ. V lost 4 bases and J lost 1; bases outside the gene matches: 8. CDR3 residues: CASSRNTGGSNTEAFF. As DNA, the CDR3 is TGTGCCAGCAGCCGTAATACAGGGGGGTCGAACACTGAAGCTTTCTTT.

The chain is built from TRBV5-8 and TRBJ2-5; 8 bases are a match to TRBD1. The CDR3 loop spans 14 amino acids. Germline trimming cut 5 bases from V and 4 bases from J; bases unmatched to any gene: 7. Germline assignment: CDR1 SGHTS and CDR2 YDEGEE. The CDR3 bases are TGTGCCAGCAGGCGCACAGGGGGAGGAGAGACCCAGTACTTC. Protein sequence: CASRRTGGGETQYF. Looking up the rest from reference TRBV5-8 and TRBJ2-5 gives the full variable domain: EAGVTQSPTHLIKTRGQQATLRCSPISGHTSVYWYQQALGLGLQFLLWYDEGEERNRGNFPPRFSGRQFPNYSSELNVNALELEDSALYLCASRRTGGGETQYFGPGTRLLVL.

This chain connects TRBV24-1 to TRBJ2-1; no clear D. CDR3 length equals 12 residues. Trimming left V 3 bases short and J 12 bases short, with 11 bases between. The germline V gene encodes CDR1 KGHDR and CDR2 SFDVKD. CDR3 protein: CATSDPGRGQFF. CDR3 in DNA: TGTGCCACCAGTGATCCCGGCCGTGGGCAGTTCTTC.

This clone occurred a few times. Here the CDR3 reads CASSPGSYTGELFF. As DNA, the CDR3 is TGTGCCAGCAGCCCAGGGTCTTACACCGGGGAGCTGTTTTTT. The chain has TRBV2 and TRBJ2-2; TRBD1 is a possible D gene (5 bases). V lost 6 bases and J lost 3, with 11 bases in between. The length of the CDR3 is 14 residues. Germline V gene lookup returns CDR1 SNHLY and CDR2 FYNNEI.

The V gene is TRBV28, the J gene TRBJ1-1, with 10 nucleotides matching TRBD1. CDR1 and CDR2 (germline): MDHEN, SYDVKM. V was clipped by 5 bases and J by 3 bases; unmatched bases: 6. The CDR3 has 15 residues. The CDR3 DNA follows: TGTGCCAGCAGTCCACGGACAGGGGGGTACACTGAAGCTTTCTTT. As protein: CASSPRTGGYTEAFF.

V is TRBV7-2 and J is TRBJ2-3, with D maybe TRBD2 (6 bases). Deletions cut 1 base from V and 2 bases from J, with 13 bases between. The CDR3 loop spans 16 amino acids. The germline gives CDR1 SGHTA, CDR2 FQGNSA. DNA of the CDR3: TGTGCCAGCAGCTTAGTGGGGACTGGGCCCACAGATACGCAGTATTTT. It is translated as CASSLVGTGPTDTQYF.

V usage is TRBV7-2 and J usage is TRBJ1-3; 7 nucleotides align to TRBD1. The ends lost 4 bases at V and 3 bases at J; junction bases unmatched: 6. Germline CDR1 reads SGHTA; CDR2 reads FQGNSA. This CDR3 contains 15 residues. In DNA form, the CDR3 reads TGTGCCAGCAGCTACCAACAGGGGAGTGGAAACACCATATATTTT. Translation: CASSYQQGSGNTIYF.

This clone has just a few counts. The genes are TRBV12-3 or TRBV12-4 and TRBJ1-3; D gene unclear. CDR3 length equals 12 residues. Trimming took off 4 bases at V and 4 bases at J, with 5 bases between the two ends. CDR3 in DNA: TGTGCCAGCAGTTCCTTCGGAAACACCATATATTTT. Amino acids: CASSSFGNTIYF.

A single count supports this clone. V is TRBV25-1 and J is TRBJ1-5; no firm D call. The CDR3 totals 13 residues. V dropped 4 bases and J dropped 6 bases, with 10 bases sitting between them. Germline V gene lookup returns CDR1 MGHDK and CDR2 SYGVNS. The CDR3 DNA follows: TGTGCCAGCAGTGCAGGCTACGGTCAGCCCCAGCATTTT. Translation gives CASSAGYGQPQHF.

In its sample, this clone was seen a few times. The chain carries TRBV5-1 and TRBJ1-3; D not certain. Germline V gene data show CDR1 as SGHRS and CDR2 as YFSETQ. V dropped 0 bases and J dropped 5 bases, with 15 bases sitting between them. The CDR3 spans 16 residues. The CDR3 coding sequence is TGCGCCAGCAGCTTGGAGCAGGCCTCTGGGAGAAACACCATATATTTT. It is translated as CASSLEQASGRNTIYF.

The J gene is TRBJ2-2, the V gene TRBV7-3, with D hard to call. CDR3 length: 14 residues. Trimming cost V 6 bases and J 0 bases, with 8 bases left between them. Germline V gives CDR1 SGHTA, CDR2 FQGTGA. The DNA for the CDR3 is TGTGCCAGCAGGCCCACAGCGAACACCGGGGAGCTGTTTTTT. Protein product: CASRPTANTGELFF.

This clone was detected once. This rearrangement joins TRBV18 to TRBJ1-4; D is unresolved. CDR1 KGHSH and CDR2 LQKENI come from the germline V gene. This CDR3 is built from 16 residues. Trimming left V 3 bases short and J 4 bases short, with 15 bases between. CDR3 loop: CASSPGIPVGNEKLFF. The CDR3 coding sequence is TGTGCCAGCTCACCCGGGATTCCCGTGGGTAATGAAAAACTGTTTTTT.

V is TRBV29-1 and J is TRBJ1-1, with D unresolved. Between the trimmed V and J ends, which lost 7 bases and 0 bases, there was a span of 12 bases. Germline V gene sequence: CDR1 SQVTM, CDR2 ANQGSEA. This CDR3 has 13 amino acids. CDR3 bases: TGCAGCGCCTCCCGGACTATGAACACTGAAGCTTTCTTT. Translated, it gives CSASRTMNTEAFF. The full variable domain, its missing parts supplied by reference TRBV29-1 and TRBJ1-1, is SAVISQKPSRDICQRGTSLTIQCQVDSQVTMMFWYRQQPGQSLTLIATANQGSEATYESGFVIDKFPISRPNLTFSTLTVSNMSPEDSSIYLCSASRTMNTEAFFGQGTRLTVV.

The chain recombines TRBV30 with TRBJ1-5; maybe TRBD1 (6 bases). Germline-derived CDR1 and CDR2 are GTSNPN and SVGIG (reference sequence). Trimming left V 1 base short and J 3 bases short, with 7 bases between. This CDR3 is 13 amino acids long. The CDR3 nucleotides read TGTGCCTGGAGTGCAGGGGACAATCAGCCCCAGCATTTT. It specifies CAWSAGDNQPQHF. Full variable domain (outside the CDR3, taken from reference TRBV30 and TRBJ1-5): SQTIHQWPATLVQPVGSPLSLECTVEGTSNPNLYWYRQAAGRGLQLLFYSVGIGQISSEVPQNLSASRPQDRQFILSSKKLLLSDSGFYLCAWSAGDNQPQHFGDGTRLSIL.

The CDR3 DNA sequence: TGCGCCAGCATCGACGGCCGACTCGCGAACACCGGGGAGCTGTTTTTT. Protein product: CASIDGRLANTGELFF. The J gene is TRBJ2-2, the V gene TRBV5-1; D ambiguous. This CDR3 contains 16 residues. Per germline, CDR1 SGHRS and CDR2 YFSETQ. Trimming took off 6 bases at V and 0 bases at J, with 15 bases between the two ends.

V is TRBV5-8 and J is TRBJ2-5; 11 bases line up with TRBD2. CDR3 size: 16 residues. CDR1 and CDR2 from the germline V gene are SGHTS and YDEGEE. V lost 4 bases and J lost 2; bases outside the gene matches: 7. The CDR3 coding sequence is TGTGCCAGCAGCCCCCGACTAGCGGGGTGGCAAGAGACCCAGTACTTC. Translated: CASSPRLAGWQETQYF.